These T cell receptor beta chains were read from a single sample in a study of T-cell reconstitution after alpha-beta-depleted transplantation in children. TCRdb ran MiXCR on the PCR reads and lists one entry per CDR3 protein. The sample contains about 980,000 distinct CDR3 sequences, roughly 29% of which appear only once. The sequenced sample was PBMCs, mostly from graft donor cells, obtained 360 days after TCRalphabeta/CD19-depleted stem cell transplant. The receptors come from a boy under three years old who had a stem cell transplant for SCID, so the T cells may come from the graft donor. Both conserved end residues are part of each CDR3. Each record gives: D gene, J gene, clone size, V gene, CDR3 protein, CDR3 DNA. D genes are given only for firm matches. Only some rows state a clone size, as once, few, many or a class for expanded clones.

D: NA; J: TRBJ1-1; size: few; V: TRBV7-9; CDR3: CASSQGHMNTEAFF; DNA: TGTGCCAGCAGCCAGGGACACATGAACACTGAAGCTTTCTTT
D: NA; J: TRBJ1-2; size: few; V: TRBV10-3; CDR3: CAISGRSGQTNYGYTF; DNA: TGTGCCATCAGTGGCCGTAGTGGTCAGACCAACTATGGCTACACCTTC
D: NA; J: TRBJ2-7; size: NA; V: TRBV5-5; CDR3: CASSLQGSVYEQYF; DNA: TGTGCCAGCAGCTTGCAAGGTTCTGTCTACGAGCAGTACTTC
D: NA; J: TRBJ1-1; size: NA; V: TRBV7-8; CDR3: CASSPREDGQAFF; DNA: TGTGCCAGCAGCCCTAGGGAGGACGGCCAAGCTTTCTTT
D: NA; J: TRBJ1-2; size: NA; V: TRBV10-3; CDR3: CAISESTWEAGRGGYTF; DNA: TGTGCCATCAGTGAGTCGACCTGGGAGGCGGGACGGGGAGGCTACACCTTC
D: NA; J: TRBJ2-1; size: few; V: TRBV7-2; CDR3: CASSLQGRLYNEQFF; DNA: TGTGCCAGCAGCTTACAGGGTCGGCTCTACAATGAGCAGTTCTTC
D: TRBD1; J: TRBJ1-1; size: NA; V: TRBV5-1; CDR3: CASSIGQGRAFF; DNA: TGCGCCAGCAGCATAGGACAGGGGAGGGCTTTCTTT
D: NA; J: TRBJ2-7; size: NA; V: TRBV12-3/TRBV12-4; CDR3: CASSLVYGQRPYEQYF; DNA: TGTGCCAGCAGTTTAGTATACGGGCAGCGCCCCTACGAGCAGTACTTC
D: TRBD2; J: TRBJ2-2; size: NA; V: TRBV12-3/TRBV12-4; CDR3: CASAGALVANTGELFF; DNA: TGTGCCAGCGCGGGAGCGCTTGTCGCGAACACCGGGGAGCTGTTTTTT
D: NA; J: TRBJ1-1; size: few; V: TRBV6-1; CDR3: CASTPRSVRGSGNTEAFF; DNA: TGTGCCAGCACCCCTCGCTCGGTTCGCGGGAGCGGGAACACTGAAGCTTTCTTT
D: NA; J: TRBJ2-1; size: NA; V: TRBV7-9; CDR3: CASSLEQIPQEQFF; DNA: TGTGCCAGCAGCTTAGAGCAGATCCCCCAAGAGCAGTTCTTC
D: NA; J: TRBJ1-2; size: NA; V: TRBV9; CDR3: CASSVGDSPFYGYTF; DNA: TGTGCCAGCAGCGTAGGTGACAGCCCTTTCTATGGCTACACCTTC
D: NA; J: TRBJ1-1; size: many; V: TRBV9; CDR3: CASSVSVRIAEAFF; DNA: TGTGCCAGCAGCGTCTCTGTCCGGATCGCTGAAGCTTTCTTT
D: NA; J: TRBJ1-1; size: NA; V: TRBV29-1; CDR3: CSVLSPEAFF; DNA: TGCAGCGTCCTCTCGCCTGAAGCTTTCTTT
D: NA; J: TRBJ2-7; size: NA; V: TRBV5-1; CDR3: CASSLDTPAYEQYF; DNA: TGCGCCAGCAGCTTGGACACACCCGCCTACGAGCAGTACTTC
D: NA; J: TRBJ2-4; size: many; V: TRBV7-2; CDR3: CASSPPVGLWDIQYF; DNA: TGTGCCAGCAGCCCGCCCGTGGGATTGTGGGACATTCAGTACTTC
D: NA; J: TRBJ2-4; size: few; V: TRBV29-1; CDR3: CSVESRVNIQYF; DNA: TGCAGCGTTGAAAGCAGGGTTAACATTCAGTACTTC
D: TRBD2; J: TRBJ2-1; size: few; V: TRBV10-3; CDR3: CAIRAGGLGEQFF; DNA: TGTGCCATCAGAGCGGGGGGGCTGGGTGAGCAGTTCTTC
D: NA; J: TRBJ1-2; size: NA; V: TRBV6-1; CDR3: CASSFLDREQSGYTF; DNA: TGTGCCAGCAGCTTCCTGGACCGAGAGCAAAGTGGCTACACCTTC
D: TRBD2; J: TRBJ2-3; size: many; V: TRBV28; CDR3: CASTGQLAGYTDTQYF; DNA: TGTGCCAGCACCGGCCAACTAGCGGGGTACACAGATACGCAGTATTTT
D: NA; J: TRBJ1-6; size: few; V: TRBV7-2; CDR3: CASSFRPGNSPLHF; DNA: TGTGCCAGCAGCTTCCGACCCGGGAATTCACCCCTCCACTTT
D: TRBD2; J: TRBJ2-7; size: few; V: TRBV20-1; CDR3: CSAGVETSLPYEQYF; DNA: TGCAGTGCTGGGGTCGAGACTAGCCTCCCCTACGAGCAGTACTTC
D: NA; J: TRBJ2-1; size: few; V: TRBV6-5; CDR3: CASSYGAGASYNEQFF; DNA: TGTGCCAGCAGTTACGGGGCGGGGGCGTCCTACAATGAGCAGTTCTTC
D: NA; J: TRBJ2-4; size: many; V: TRBV12-3/TRBV12-4; CDR3: CASSLLGFDIQYF; DNA: TGTGCCAGCAGTTTATTAGGTTTTGACATTCAGTACTTC
D: NA; J: TRBJ2-1; size: NA; V: TRBV12-3/TRBV12-4; CDR3: CASSLFPPPRVFYNEQFF; DNA: TGTGCCAGCAGTTTATTTCCCCCCCCCCGAGTTTTCTACAATGAGCAGTTCTTC
D: NA; J: TRBJ2-1; size: NA; V: TRBV15; CDR3: CATSRDRVAESYNEQFF; DNA: TGTGCCACCAGCAGAGATCGGGTAGCGGAGTCCTACAATGAGCAGTTCTTC
D: NA; J: TRBJ1-1; size: NA; V: TRBV6-5; CDR3: CASSYSKGGVWEAFF; DNA: TGTGCCAGCAGTTACTCGAAGGGGGGCGTTTGGGAAGCTTTCTTT
D: NA; J: TRBJ1-4; size: NA; V: TRBV6-1; CDR3: CASGGATGGPEKLFF; DNA: TGTGCCAGTGGCGGGGCGACAGGAGGCCCTGAAAAACTGTTTTTT
D: NA; J: TRBJ2-1; size: many; V: TRBV28; CDR3: CASRTDSTYNEQFF; DNA: TGTGCCAGCAGAACCGACAGCACCTACAATGAGCAGTTCTTC
D: NA; J: TRBJ2-3; size: NA; V: TRBV20-1; CDR3: CSAKRRPAPRGNTDTQYF; DNA: TGCAGTGCAAAACGTAGACCGGCCCCGCGGGGTAACACAGATACGCAGTATTTT
D: NA; J: TRBJ2-7; size: NA; V: TRBV5-5; CDR3: CASSLSPGYLSYEQYF; DNA: TGTGCCAGCAGCTTGAGTCCAGGCTACCTATCCTACGAGCAGTACTTC
D: NA; J: TRBJ2-5; size: few; V: TRBV9; CDR3: CASSASSVQETQYF; DNA: TGTGCCAGCAGCGCCTCTAGCGTCCAAGAGACCCAGTACTTC
D: TRBD2; J: TRBJ2-7; size: few; V: TRBV4-3; CDR3: CASSQDRGGLGEQYF; DNA: TGCGCCAGCAGCCAAGATAGGGGAGGGTTGGGGGAGCAGTACTTC
D: NA; J: TRBJ2-2; size: NA; V: TRBV4-1; CDR3: CASSHKPGMGTGELFF; DNA: TGCGCCAGCAGTCACAAGCCAGGGATGGGCACCGGGGAGCTGTTTTTT
D: NA; J: TRBJ2-4; size: few; V: TRBV6-1; CDR3: CASSPQGYLAKNIQYF; DNA: TGTGCCAGCAGTCCTCAGGGATACTTAGCCAAAAACATTCAGTACTTC
D: TRBD2; J: TRBJ2-1; size: few; V: TRBV3-1; CDR3: CASTRSGTSAAEQFF; DNA: TGTGCCAGCACCCGATCCGGGACTAGCGCGGCTGAGCAGTTCTTC
D: TRBD1; J: TRBJ2-7; size: few; V: TRBV2; CDR3: CASQPTGDLYEQYF; DNA: TGTGCCAGCCAGCCCACAGGGGACCTCTACGAGCAGTACTTC
D: NA; J: TRBJ2-3; size: NA; V: TRBV5-1; CDR3: CASSLSGLHTSDTQYF; DNA: TGCGCCAGCAGCTTGTCTGGACTTCACACCTCAGATACGCAGTATTTT
D: TRBD2; J: TRBJ2-3; size: few; V: TRBV18; CDR3: CASSTSTSEVQYF; DNA: TGTGCCAGCTCCACCAGTACTAGCGAAGTGCAGTATTTT
D: NA; J: TRBJ2-2; size: few; V: TRBV28; CDR3: CASSRPSWIQAGELFF; DNA: TGTGCCAGCAGCCGACCCTCCTGGATCCAGGCCGGGGAGCTGTTTTTT
D: NA; J: TRBJ2-7; size: few; V: TRBV20-1; CDR3: CSARDLGAAHYEQYF; DNA: TGCAGTGCTAGAGATCTAGGAGCGGCACACTACGAGCAGTACTTC
D: TRBD1; J: TRBJ2-7; size: many; V: TRBV28; CDR3: CASRVTGVFHEQYF; DNA: TGTGCCAGCAGAGTAACAGGGGTTTTCCACGAGCAGTACTTC
D: NA; J: TRBJ1-1; size: NA; V: TRBV28; CDR3: CASSFPPWRNTEAFF; DNA: TGTGCCAGCAGTTTTCCCCCGTGGAGGAACACTGAAGCTTTCTTT
D: NA; J: TRBJ2-2; size: once; V: TRBV6-1; CDR3: CASSTNFRGGWAGELFF; DNA: TGTGCCAGCAGCACCAACTTTAGGGGAGGTTGGGCCGGGGAGCTGTTTTTT
D: NA; J: TRBJ1-2; size: few; V: TRBV28; CDR3: CASSLLGYNYGYTF; DNA: TGTGCCAGCAGTTTATTGGGTTATAACTATGGCTACACCTTC
D: NA; J: TRBJ2-5; size: NA; V: TRBV5-6; CDR3: CASSWGLRETQYF; DNA: TGTGCCAGCAGCTGGGGCCTACGAGAGACCCAGTACTTC
D: NA; J: TRBJ1-1; size: NA; V: TRBV5-1; CDR3: CASSLETVMNTEAFF; DNA: TGCGCCAGCAGCTTGGAAACAGTCATGAACACTGAAGCTTTCTTT
D: TRBD1; J: TRBJ1-2; size: NA; V: TRBV20-1; CDR3: CSASPGQGNYGYTF; DNA: TGCAGTGCTAGCCCGGGACAGGGGAACTATGGCTACACCTTC
D: TRBD1; J: TRBJ2-2; size: few; V: TRBV6-2/TRBV6-3; CDR3: CASSYRPGQVSVGELFF; DNA: TGTGCCAGCAGTTACAGACCGGGACAGGTTTCGGTCGGGGAGCTGTTTTTT
D: NA; J: TRBJ2-5; size: NA; V: TRBV24-1; CDR3: CATSGPKEGETQYF; DNA: TGTGCCACCAGCGGGCCGAAGGAGGGAGAGACCCAGTACTTC
D: NA; J: TRBJ1-2; size: NA; V: TRBV5-1; CDR3: CASSLEGGRAYGYTF; DNA: TGCGCCAGCAGCTTGGAAGGGGGGCGCGCCTATGGCTACACCTTC
D: NA; J: TRBJ2-5; size: NA; V: TRBV5-1; CDR3: CASSPPRTPQETQYF; DNA: TGCGCCAGCAGCCCGCCCCGGACACCGCAAGAGACCCAGTACTTC
D: NA; J: TRBJ2-5; size: NA; V: TRBV7-9; CDR3: CASRPAERGETQYF; DNA: TGTGCCAGCAGACCCGCAGAGAGGGGGGAGACCCAGTACTTC
D: NA; J: TRBJ2-4; size: few; V: TRBV9; CDR3: CASSVMGSDIQYF; DNA: TGTGCCAGCAGCGTGATGGGGTCGGACATTCAGTACTTC
D: NA; J: TRBJ2-5; size: NA; V: TRBV2; CDR3: CASREQGETQYF; DNA: TGTGCCAGCAGAGAACAGGGAGAGACCCAGTACTTC
D: NA; J: TRBJ2-3; size: few; V: TRBV5-1; CDR3: CASSSLGPLSTDTQYF; DNA: TGCGCCAGCAGCTCCCTGGGTCCTCTTAGCACAGATACGCAGTATTTT
D: NA; J: TRBJ2-1; size: NA; V: TRBV7-2; CDR3: CASSLKLGRGSYNEQFF; DNA: TGTGCCAGCAGCTTAAAACTAGGTAGGGGCTCCTACAATGAGCAGTTCTTC